This T cell receptor beta chain comes out of a study of T cells after yellow fever vaccination. A single record per CDR3 protein comes from TCRdb applying MiXCR to the 5' RACE reads. This repertoire shows hundreds of thousands of distinct CDR3 sequences, roughly 14% found once; its top ten account for roughly an eighth. This sequence was found in a man aged 30-40 years who received the YFV17D yellow fever vaccine. The sequences come from PBMCs, collected on the day of the yellow fever booster vaccination.

CDR3 sequence reads: CASSIIQGRIGNTIYF. In nucleotides, the CDR3 is TGTGCCAGTAGTATAATCCAGGGCCGGATTGGAAACACCATATATTTT. This sequence joins TRBV19 and TRBJ1-3; the D gene is possibly TRBD1 (5 bases). The V and J ends lost 2 bases and 3 bases respectively, with 14 bases between them. CDR3 length: 16 residues. CDR1 is LNHDA and CDR2 is SQIVND in the germline V gene (reference sequence).